The rows below give T cell receptor beta chains drawn from one sample of a study of blood T cell repertoires in COVID-19. Some clones are missing from TCRdb's copy, which holds only in-frame ones; the method was immunoSEQ multiplex PCR. The sample holds about 500,000 clones, about 85% seen once. Sample: PBMCs or T cells enriched from blood (not recorded which). These receptors originate from a woman between 18 and 29 years old who had recovered from COVID-19. CDR3s include the opening cysteine and the closing phenylalanine or tryptophan. The D gene is left open where the match is weak. Size values are once, few and many counts, or a class for expanded clones, and some rows have none.

V	J	size	D	DNA	CDR3
TRBV7-6	TRBJ2-5	once	TRBD2	TGTGCCAGCAGCCCCCTAGCGGGGGGGCGAGAGACCCAGTACTTC	CASSPLAGGRETQYF
TRBV10-3	TRBJ1-3	once	-	TGTGCCATCAGTGAGGCGGGTCCTATCAGAAACACCATATATTTT	CAISEAGPIRNTIYF
TRBV5-3	TRBJ2-1	-	TRBD2	TGTGCCAGAAGCCCCACGGGGGGTCGACTAGGGCCTTACAATGAGCAGTTCTTC	CARSPTGGRLGPYNEQFF
TRBV14	TRBJ2-1	-	-	TGTGCCAGCAGCCTTCTTGGGGGGAGCTCCTACAATGAGCAGTTCTTC	CASSLLGGSSYNEQFF
TRBV4-1	TRBJ2-1	few	TRBD2	TGCGCCAGCAGCCAGCGCGGGGGTCCCGGTGAGCAGTTCTTC	CASSQRGGPGEQFF
TRBV7-8	TRBJ1-6	-	-	TGTGCCAGCAGCTTAGCAACAGGGAAAAATTCACCCCTCCACTTT	CASSLATGKNSPLHF
TRBV19	TRBJ2-6	-	-	TGTGCCAGTAGTACGTTGGAACAGGCCCACTCTGGGGCCAACGTCCTGACTTTC	CASSTLEQAHSGANVLTF
TRBV5-5	TRBJ2-2	-	TRBD1	TGTGCCAGCAGCTCCAGACAGGGGGCCTCTTCGAACACCGGGGAGCTGTTTTTT	CASSSRQGASSNTGELFF
TRBV6-5	TRBJ1-1	-	TRBD1	TGTGCCAGCAGTTACGGAGGGGGCGTGAACACTGAAGCTTTCTTT	CASSYGGGVNTEAFF
TRBV6-1	TRBJ2-7	-	-	TGTGCCAGCAGTGAAGCGCCGGGCTCCTACGAGCAGTACTTC	CASSEAPGSYEQYF
TRBV30	TRBJ1-1	few	TRBD1	TGTGCCTGGAGTCTTACCTGGACAGGGGCCGGTTTTCGCCCTGAAGCTTTCTTT	CAWSLTWTGAGFRPEAFF
TRBV28	TRBJ2-3	-	TRBD2	TGTGCCAGCAGTTTATCTTATCCTAGCGGGAGCACAGATACGCAGTATTTT	CASSLSYPSGSTDTQYF
TRBV4-1	TRBJ1-3	-	-	TGCGCCAGCAGCCAAGATAGTGGACATCTTTCTGGAAACACCATATATTTT	CASSQDSGHLSGNTIYF
TRBV7-2	TRBJ2-3	-	TRBD2	TGTGCCAGCAGCTCTTCCGGACTAGCGGGGGCAAGTCCTGGCGATACGCAGTATTTT	CASSSSGLAGASPGDTQYF
TRBV6-5	TRBJ1-2	-	TRBD1	TGTGCCAGCAGTCTGGCAGGGGGCGGTTATGGCTACACCTTC	CASSLAGGGYGYTF
TRBV5-4	TRBJ1-1	few	-	TGTGCCAGCAGCCCCGACCAGGACACTGAAGCTTTCTTT	CASSPDQDTEAFF
TRBV6-5	TRBJ2-7	-	TRBD1	TGTGCCAGCAGAAGGCACGGACAGGGAATATACGAGCAGTACTTC	CASRRHGQGIYEQYF
TRBV5-1	TRBJ2-3	-	-	TGCGCCAGCAGTCCCAGGGGATCGGGCACAGATACGCAGTATTTT	CASSPRGSGTDTQYF
TRBV30	TRBJ1-5	-	-	TGTGCCTGGAGTAAGTCAGTTGATCAGCCCCAGCATTTT	CAWSKSVDQPQHF
TRBV30	TRBJ1-6	-	TRBD1	TGTGCCTGGAGCTCAGGTGTACAGGGGGAAGATTCACCCCTCCACTTT	CAWSSGVQGEDSPLHF
TRBV19	TRBJ2-7	-	TRBD2	TGTGCCAGTAGTATTCTCCCTAGCGGGGCCTCAGGAAGAAAGTACTTC	CASSILPSGASGRKYF
TRBV11-2	TRBJ2-7	-	TRBD1	TGTGCCAGCAGCCCCGCAGGGGGACCCTACGAGCAGTACTTC	CASSPAGGPYEQYF
TRBV3-1/TRBV3-2	TRBJ2-5	few	TRBD2	TGTGCCAGCACTTCGGGAGGGACCCAGTACTTC	CASTSGGTQYF
TRBV30	TRBJ1-2	-	TRBD1	TGTGCCTGGAGAGGTGACAGGGCTTCGCATGGCTACACCTTC	CAWRGDRASHGYTF
TRBV18	TRBJ1-2	few	TRBD1	TGTGCCAGCTCACCACTCTCTCATACAGGGGAGAACTATGGCTACACCTTC	CASSPLSHTGENYGYTF
TRBV6-6	TRBJ1-3	-	-	TGTGCCAGCAGTCCTACAGGGCTGGGAGGAAACACCATATATTTT	CASSPTGLGGNTIYF
TRBV9	TRBJ2-5	few	TRBD1	TGTGCCAGCAGCTCTCGACAGGGAAGAGGCCAAGAGACCCAGTACTTC	CASSSRQGRGQETQYF
TRBV4-1	TRBJ2-1	-	-	TGCGCCAGCAGCCAAGAGGCCGCCCGGGACTCGGTCAATGAGCAGTTCTTC	CASSQEAARDSVNEQFF
TRBV7-2	TRBJ1-1	few	-	TGTGCCAGCAGCTTAGCGCGGGGCTCTGGCACTGAAGCTTTCTTT	CASSLARGSGTEAFF
TRBV5-1	TRBJ1-1	once	TRBD1	TGCGCCAGCAGCTCGGACGGCAGGGGGTATACTGAAGCTTTCTTT	CASSSDGRGYTEAFF
TRBV11-2	TRBJ1-1	-	TRBD1	TGTGCCAGCAGCTTATACCAGGGGGGCACTGAAGCTTTCTTT	CASSLYQGGTEAFF
TRBV30	TRBJ1-1	-	TRBD1	TGTGCCTGGAGTTCGGACAGGGAGGGCACTGAAGCTTTCTTT	CAWSSDREGTEAFF
TRBV10-1	TRBJ2-7	-	TRBD2	TGCGCCAGCAGTGAGTCGCCTAGCGGGGAATACGAGCAGTACTTC	CASSESPSGEYEQYF
TRBV4-1	TRBJ1-5	-	TRBD1	TGCGCCAGCAGCCAAGTCCGGACAGGGCGAAATAATCGGCCCCAGCATTTT	CASSQVRTGRNNRPQHF
TRBV5-8	TRBJ2-5	-	TRBD2	TGTGCCAGCAGCACCGCGGGGGGGGAGACCCAGTACTTC	CASSTAGGETQYF
TRBV5-1	TRBJ1-2	-	TRBD1	TGCGCCAGCAGCTTGGAGGGGGCCTACACCTTC	CASSLEGAYTF
TRBV6-5	TRBJ2-5	once	TRBD1	TGTGCCAGCAGTAAAAAGGGACAGGGAAAAGAGACCCAGTACTTC	CASSKKGQGKETQYF
TRBV2	TRBJ1-1	-	-	TGTGCCAGCAGTGAGCAGGGCAACACTGAAGCTTTCTTT	CASSEQGNTEAFF
TRBV30	TRBJ1-5	-	TRBD1	TGTGCCTGGAAGAAGGGGGCCGGACAGCCCCAGCATTTT	CAWKKGAGQPQHF
TRBV3-1/TRBV3-2	TRBJ2-1	-	TRBD1	TGTGCCAGCAGCCAAGAGGCAGGGGGTGAGCAGTTCTTC	CASSQEAGGEQFF
TRBV24-1	TRBJ1-2	once	-	TGTGCCACCAGTGTCCCCAGCGGCGGCTACACCTTC	CATSVPSGGYTF
TRBV7-9	TRBJ1-5	-	-	TGTGCCAGCAGCATAGGCGGGGGTAGCAATCAGCCCCAGCATTTT	CASSIGGGSNQPQHF
TRBV5-6	TRBJ2-3	-	TRBD2	TGTGCCAGCAGGGAGGGACTAGCGGGGACAGATACGCAGTATTTT	CASREGLAGTDTQYF
TRBV30	TRBJ1-1	once	-	TGTGCCTTCGGACATCTCGCTGAAGCTTTCTTT	CAFGHLAEAFF
TRBV5-1	TRBJ1-4	-	-	TGCGCCAGCAGCTTGGACCGGGAGCGAAAAGAAAAACTGTTTTTT	CASSLDRERKEKLFF
TRBV5-1	TRBJ2-4	-	TRBD2	TGCGCCAGCAGCTTGACCCCCAGCGGGGAAACGTCATGGAACATTCAGTACTTC	CASSLTPSGETSWNIQYF
TRBV7-9	TRBJ1-3	-	-	TGTGCCAGCAGCCCCGAGGGTTTCGGAAACACCATATATTTT	CASSPEGFGNTIYF
TRBV13	TRBJ1-1	-	TRBD1	TGTGCCAGCAGCTTAAGAGGACAGGGGGACACTGAAGCTTTCTTT	CASSLRGQGDTEAFF
TRBV10-3	TRBJ2-5	-	-	TGTGCCATCGACCCGGGGGAGACCCAGTACTTC	CAIDPGETQYF
TRBV10-3	TRBJ1-3	-	TRBD1	TGTGCCATCAGTGGGGACAGGGAGCTTGGAAACACCATATATTTT	CAISGDRELGNTIYF
TRBV5-1	TRBJ1-4	-	-	TGCGCCAGCAGCTTGGCCGAGAGGGAAAAACTGTTTTTT	CASSLAEREKLFF
TRBV7-8	TRBJ1-1	-	TRBD1	TGTGCCAGCAGCTTATACGGGGACAGGGGAGGCGAAGCTTTCTTT	CASSLYGDRGGEAFF
TRBV9	TRBJ2-5	-	TRBD2	TGTGCCAGCAGCGTAGGAGTAGCGGGGGTCTTGGGGGAGACCCAGTACTTC	CASSVGVAGVLGETQYF
TRBV3-1/TRBV3-2	TRBJ2-5	-	-	TGTGCCAGCAGCCAACTCTATGGGGGGCAAGAGACCCAGTACTTC	CASSQLYGGQETQYF
TRBV9	TRBJ1-2	-	-	TGTGCCAGCAGCCCCTCCAGGGCAGGGGATGGCTACACCTTC	CASSPSRAGDGYTF